The 9 T cell receptor beta chains given below trace back to one sample, sequenced in a study of Ad26.COV2.S vaccination and SARS-CoV-2 variants. Sequenced by immunoSEQ multiplex PCR; TCRdb stores in-frame clones only, minus some. Of about 390,000 clones in the sample, less than 90% were seen once. The treatment denotes: roughly 19 received Ad26.COV2.S at low or high dose, single or two shots; roughly 5 received placebo; per-sample allocation not given. Samples were taken on day 63 after the first vaccine or placebo injection. Sequencing used peripheral blood, obtained in a trial of Ad26.COV2.S vaccine versus placebo. Receptors were obtained from a person aged 18-65 years who received the Ad26.COV2.S COVID-19 vaccine or a placebo.

The rearrangement joins TRBV6-2 or TRBV6-3 to TRBJ1-2; D call uncertain. V was shortened by 5 bases and J by 1 base, with 14 bases between the two germline ends. The CDR3 runs to 15 residues. The V gene's germline CDR1 is MNHEY and CDR2 SVGEGT. The CDR3 loop reads CASSPPLRRNYGYTF. CDR3 coding DNA: TGTGCCAGCAGTCCCCCCCTACGACGTAACTATGGCTACACCTTC.

V gene TRBV29-1 combines with J gene TRBJ1-1; D unresolved. The germline CDR1 and CDR2 sequences are SQVTM and ANQGSEA. The ends were cut back, 0 bases at V and 2 bases at J, with 13 bases in the middle. The CDR3 covers 15 residues. In DNA form, the CDR3 reads TGCAGCGTTGAAGAGGGGATTTTAGGAAACACTGAAGCTTTCTTT. Amino acid sequence: CSVEEGILGNTEAFF.

The rearrangement joins TRBV14 to TRBJ1-3, with D unresolved. The CDR3 covers 15 residues. Trimming stripped 1 base from V and 3 bases from J, with 10 bases between. Looked up from germline, CDR1 is SGHDN and CDR2 is FVKESK. The CDR3 loop is CASSQATGYGNTIYF. The CDR3 DNA sequence: TGTGCCAGCAGCCAAGCAACGGGTTATGGAAACACCATATATTTT.

The chain uses TRBV3-1 (or the pseudogene TRBV3-2) and TRBJ2-4; D unresolved. V was clipped by 2 bases and J by 0 bases, with 5 bases between them. Per the germline V gene, CDR1 is LGHDT and CDR2 is YNNKEL (reference sequence). The length of the CDR3 is 14 residues. The chain's CDR3 is CASSQPIAKNIQYF. The CDR3 bases are TGTGCCAGCAGCCAACCCATAGCCAAAAACATTCAGTACTTC.

Details on this clone: Other DNA sequences of this sample code for an identical CDR3. CDR3 DNA: TGCGCCAGCAGCTTGGTTAGCGGGGGCACAGATACGCAGTATTTT. It specifies CASSLVSGGTDTQYF. The genes are TRBV5-1 and TRBJ2-3; 8 bases are shared with TRBD2. V trimming: 0 bases; J trimming: 1 base; junction bases outside the gene matches: 1. The CDR3 runs to 15 residues. Germline V gene lookup returns CDR1 SGHRS and CDR2 YFSETQ.

This chain uses TRBV5-5 with TRBJ1-5; D is possibly TRBD1 (6 bases). The CDR3 extends over 15 amino acids. Germline CDR1 and CDR2: SGHKS and YYEKEE (reference sequence). V lost 1 base to trimming and J lost 2 bases, with 10 bases between them. CDR3 sequence reads: CASSLTGLGNQPQHF. The DNA of the CDR3 is TGTGCCAGCAGCTTGACAGGGTTAGGCAATCAGCCCCAGCATTTT.

The V gene is TRBV7-2, the J gene TRBJ2-1, with 11 bases matching TRBD1. The trim removed 4 bases at V and 9 bases at J, leaving 8 bases unmatched. CDR3 length: 15 residues. Germline CDR1 SGHTA, CDR2 FQGNSA. CDR3 region: CASSSRDRGILEQFF. The CDR3 bases are TGTGCCAGCAGCTCCAGGGACAGGGGGATTCTTGAGCAGTTCTTC.

This chain links TRBV11-2 with TRBJ1-1; 7 bases are a match to TRBD1. Losses at the gene ends were 2 bases for V and 3 bases for J; bases not matched to a gene: 9. In germline, CDR1 is SGHAT, CDR2 FQNNGV. The CDR3 is 16 amino acids. CDR3 region: CASSLLPGTVYTEAFF. The CDR3, as DNA: TGTGCCAGCAGCTTACTTCCCGGGACAGTATACACTGAAGCTTTCTTT.

The CDR3 DNA sequence: TGTGCCAGTAGTACCTCTCGCACAGATACGCAGTATTTT. It encodes CASSTSRTDTQYF. This chain connects TRBV19 to TRBJ2-3, with no clear D. The CDR3 length is 13 residues. CDR1 and CDR2 from the germline V gene are LNHDA and SQIVND (reference sequence). Trimming removed 4 bases at V and 1 base at J, with 6 bases between.